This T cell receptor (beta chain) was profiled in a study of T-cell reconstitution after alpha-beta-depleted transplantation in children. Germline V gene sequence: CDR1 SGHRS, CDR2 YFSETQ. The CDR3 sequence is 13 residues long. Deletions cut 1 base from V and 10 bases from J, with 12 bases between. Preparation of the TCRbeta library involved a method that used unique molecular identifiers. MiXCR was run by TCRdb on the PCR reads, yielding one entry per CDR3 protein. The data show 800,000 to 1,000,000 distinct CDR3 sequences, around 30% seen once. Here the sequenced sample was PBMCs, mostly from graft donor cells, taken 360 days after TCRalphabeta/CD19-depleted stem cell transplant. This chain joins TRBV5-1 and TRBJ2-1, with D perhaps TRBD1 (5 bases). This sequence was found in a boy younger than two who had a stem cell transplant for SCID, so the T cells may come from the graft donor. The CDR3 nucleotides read TGCGCCAGCAGCTTGAAGGTTCCAGGGGAGCAGTTCTTC. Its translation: CASSLKVPGEQFF.